The sequence of this T cell receptor (beta chain) was determined in a study of cytomegalovirus exposure and HLA in healthy donors. The CDR3 runs 13 residues. The J segment lost 3 bases and the V segment lost 7 bases, leaving 2 bases of the junction unmatched. CDR1 SGHNT and CDR2 YENEEA come from the germline V gene. The study, taken as a whole, reports: A few of the chains that were CMV-associated were confirmed in vitro to be specific for CMV antigens.

The PCR ran on 60 Vbeta and 13 Jbeta primers. As originally analysed: Some 11 million of the roughly 80 million unique TCR beta chains counted in a later analysis were shared. Profiling relied on immunoSEQ multiplex PCR, and the TCRdb table lists in-frame clones only, not all of them. V, J and clone size are taken as reported in that table, and D and trimming were inferred from the DNA itself. The table shows roughly 150,000 clones, with 65% to 90% occurring only once. The sample holds a few counts of this clone. Its antigen is not known. The donors were healthy bone marrow donors. What was sequenced was PBMCs. The genes are TRBV11-3 and TRBJ2-3; TRBD1 agrees at 9 bases. This clonotype was obtained from a woman aged 45 to 65 in good health and CMV-seropositive. The CDR3: CASTGQGTDTQYF. The CDR3 nucleotides are TGTGCCAGCACGGGACAGGGAACAGATACGCAGTATTTT.